The 5 T cell receptor beta chains in this list originate from one sample, sequenced in a study of T cell changes during pregnancy in multiple sclerosis. Assay: immunoSEQ multiplex PCR; the TCRdb copy retains only in-frame clones and omits some. Of roughly 30,000 clones detected, around 90% appear once; the ten largest clones hold roughly 5.1%. Sequenced here: CD8+ T cells from peripheral blood mononuclear cells, sampled in the first trimester of pregnancy. These receptors all come from a female donor with multiple sclerosis, enrolled in a pregnancy study.

The genes are TRBV19 and TRBJ2-3, with D tentatively TRBD2 (7 bases). This CDR3 is built from 13 residues. Trimming left V 5 bases short and J 5 bases short, with 11 bases between. Germline CDR1 reads LNHDA; CDR2 reads SQIVND (reference sequence). The CDR3 region is CASSRGGEDTQYF. The CDR3 DNA reads TGTGCCAGTAGTCGAGGGGGGGAAGATACGCAGTATTTT.

The CDR3 DNA follows: TGCGCCAGCAGCCAAGAGTTGGGCGGGGCGGCTCAGCCCCAGCATTTT. This codes for CASSQELGGAAQPQHF. The V call is TRBV4-3, the J call TRBJ1-5; D is possibly TRBD1 (5 bases). Trimming shortened V by 0 bases and J by 6 bases, and 15 bases separated the two germline ends. The germline CDR1 and CDR2 sequences are LGHNA and YSLEER. The CDR3 spans 16 residues.

CDR3 region: CASRQTGYEQYF. The DNA of the CDR3 is TGTGCCAGCAGACAAACAGGCTACGAGCAGTACTTC. V is TRBV28 and J is TRBJ2-7; D possibly corresponds to TRBD1 (5 bases). The CDR3 has 12 amino acids. From germline, CDR1 is MDHEN and CDR2 SYDVKM. V gave up 6 bases and J gave up 3 bases, with 9 bases separating them.

J is TRBJ2-1 and V is TRBV19; 8 bases match TRBD2. Germline V gene data show CDR1 as LNHDA and CDR2 as SQIVND (reference sequence). The CDR3 totals 16 residues. Trimming at V came to 1 base and at J to 2 bases, leaving 4 bases not matched to a gene. The CDR3 sequence is CASSIGGRSPYNEQFF. CDR3 DNA sequence: TGTGCCAGTAGTATAGGCGGGAGGAGCCCCTACAATGAGCAGTTCTTC. The whole variable domain, remainder taken from reference TRBV19 and TRBJ2-1, is DGGITQSPKYLFRKEGQNVTLSCEQNLNHDAMYWYRQDPGQGLRLIYYSQIVNDFQKGDIAEGYSVSREKKESFPLTVTSAQKNPTAFYLCASSIGGRSPYNEQFFGPGTRLTVL.

The chain uses TRBV7-8 and TRBJ1-1, with 8 bases aligning to TRBD1. The germline V gene encodes CDR1 SGHVS and CDR2 FQNEAQ. With 5 bases clipped from V and 7 bases from J, the junction kept 12 bases outside the gene matches. This CDR3 region has 15 residues. The CDR3: CASSPPARTGFEAFF. The DNA of the CDR3 is TGTGCCAGCAGCCCCCCCGCGAGGACAGGGTTTGAAGCTTTCTTT. Full variable domain (rest looked up from reference TRBV7-8 and TRBJ1-1): GAGVSQSPRYKVAKRGQDVALRCDPISGHVSLFWYQQALGQGPEFLTYFQNEAQLDKSGLPSDRFFAERPEGSVSTLKIQRTQQEDSAVYLCASSPPARTGFEAFFGQGTRLTVV.